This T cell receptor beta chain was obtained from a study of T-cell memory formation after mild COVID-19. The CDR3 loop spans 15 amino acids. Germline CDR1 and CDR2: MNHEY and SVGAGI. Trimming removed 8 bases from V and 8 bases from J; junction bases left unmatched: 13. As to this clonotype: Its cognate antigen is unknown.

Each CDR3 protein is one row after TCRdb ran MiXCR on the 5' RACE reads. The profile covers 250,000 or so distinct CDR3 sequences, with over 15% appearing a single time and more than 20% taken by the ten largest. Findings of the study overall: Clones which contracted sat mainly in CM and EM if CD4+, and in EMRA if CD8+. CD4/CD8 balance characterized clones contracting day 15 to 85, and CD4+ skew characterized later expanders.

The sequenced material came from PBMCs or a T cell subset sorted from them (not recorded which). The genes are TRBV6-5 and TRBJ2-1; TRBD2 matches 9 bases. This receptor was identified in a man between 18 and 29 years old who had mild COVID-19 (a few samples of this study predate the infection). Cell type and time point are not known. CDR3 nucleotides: TGTGCCAGCTGCTTCGGGCTAGCGGGAATGTATGAGCAGTTCTTC. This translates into CASCFGLAGMYEQFF.